These 19 T cell receptor beta chains came from one sample sequenced in a study of resident and recirculating memory T cells in vitiligo. Data came from immunoSEQ multiplex PCR; TCRdb stores just in-frame clones and leaves some out. The table shows over a hundred clones, with roughly nine tenths occurring only once. Sequenced input: non-lesional skin. Subset given: normal-appearing skin under Wood's lamp, at least 2 cm from depigmented macule. The receptor set was obtained from a male donor with vitiligo.

This clone was observed a single time. The chain uses TRBV28 and TRBJ1-4, with D perhaps matching TRBD1 (6 bases). V dropped 6 bases and J dropped 6 bases, with 17 bases sitting between them. The germline gives CDR1 MDHEN, CDR2 SYDVKM. There are 15 residues in the CDR3. The CDR3 region has the DNA TGTGCCAGCAGCTTTATCAGGGGTGGCGATGAAAAACTGTTTTTT. This codes for CASSFIRGGDEKLFF.

The chain combines TRBV5-1 with TRBJ2-1; the match to TRBD1 covers 11 bases. Trimming cost V 6 bases and J 7 bases; bases outside gene matches: 6. CDR1 SGHRS and CDR2 YFSETQ come from the germline V gene. The CDR3 loop spans 14 amino acids. This CDR3 reads CASTGQGAWNEQFF. CDR3 coding DNA: TGCGCCAGCACCGGACAGGGGGCGTGGAATGAGCAGTTCTTC.

The chain employs TRBV28 and TRBJ2-7, with TRBD2 matching over 9 bases. The germline V gene encodes CDR1 MDHEN and CDR2 SYDVKM. This CDR3 is built from 18 residues. Trimming removed 6 bases from V and 2 bases from J; junction bases left unmatched: 17. The CDR3 DNA reads as TGTGCCAGCAGAGCGGAACGAGCGGGGGGCGCCTCGCCCTACGAGCAGTACTTC. Translation gives CASRAERAGGASPYEQYF.

This chain connects TRBV10-3 to TRBJ1-5; 8 nucleotides agree with TRBD1. Germline V gene data show CDR1 as ENHRY and CDR2 as SYGVKD. CDR3 length: 14 residues. The V gene end was trimmed by 8 bases and the J gene end by 4 bases; junction bases not matched to a gene: 7. Here the CDR3 reads CAIGQGTLNQPQHF. Written as DNA, the CDR3 is TGTGCCATCGGACAGGGAACTTTAAATCAGCCCCAGCATTTT.

The rearrangement links TRBV7-3 to TRBJ2-3; TRBD2 agrees at 13 bases. The CDR3 is 15 residues long. CDR1 and CDR2 from the germline V gene are SGHTA and FQGTGA. The V segment lost 5 bases and the J segment 6 bases; nucleotides outside the gene matches: 5. The CDR3 sequence: CASSRLAGGFDTQYF. In DNA, the CDR3 is TGTGCCAGCAGCCGACTAGCGGGGGGATTCGATACGCAGTATTTT.

The chain combines TRBV6-1 with TRBJ2-3, with 8 bases aligning to TRBD2. Losses at the gene ends were 2 bases for V and 1 base for J; bases not matched to a gene: 2. The CDR3 contains 15 residues. Per germline, CDR1 MNHNS and CDR2 SASEGT. The CDR3 protein is CASSETRGGTDTQYF. CDR3 bases: TGTGCCAGCAGTGAAACGCGGGGGGGCACAGATACGCAGTATTTT.

The chain couples TRBV15 to TRBJ2-3, with TRBD2 matching 10 bases. Germline V gives CDR1 LNHNV, CDR2 YYDKDF (reference sequence). This CDR3 contains 16 residues. The V gene end was trimmed by 3 bases and the J gene end by 8 bases; junction bases not matched to a gene: 11. This chain's CDR3 is CATSSGIAGGEVTQYF. CDR3 DNA sequence: TGTGCCACCAGCAGTGGAATAGCGGGGGGAGAGGTTACGCAGTATTTT.

This chain connects TRBV11-2 to TRBJ1-3; D call uncertain. This CDR3 is built from 16 residues. Germline V gene sequence: CDR1 SGHAT, CDR2 FQNNGV. V gave up 3 bases and J gave up 0 bases, with 12 bases separating them. CDR3 sequence: CASSLQELRSGNTIYF. The DNA of the CDR3 is TGTGCCAGCAGCTTGCAGGAACTCCGCTCTGGAAACACCATATATTTT.

The rearrangement links TRBV4-1 to TRBJ2-7; 9 positions agree with TRBD1. Germline V CDR1 and CDR2: MGHRA, YSYEKL. CDR3 length: 17 amino acids. V gave up 1 base and J gave up 0 bases; unmatched junction bases: 7. The CDR3 loop is CASSQVPRDRASYEQYF. In DNA, the CDR3 is TGCGCCAGCAGCCAAGTTCCCCGGGACAGGGCCTCCTACGAGCAGTACTTC.

CDR3 amino acids: CATSRLRRGTDTQYF. In DNA, the CDR3 is TGTGCCACCAGCAGATTGCGGAGGGGTACAGATACGCAGTATTTT. The chain recombines TRBV15 with TRBJ2-3; possibly TRBD2 for D (6 bases). The V end was cut by 2 bases, the J end by 3 bases, with 12 bases between. From germline, CDR1 is LNHNV and CDR2 YYDKDF (reference sequence). The CDR3 totals 15 residues.

The chain recombines TRBV9 with TRBJ2-1, with a possible D match to TRBD1 (5 bases). The CDR3 length is 13 residues. With 0 bases removed from V and 9 bases from J, the gap between germline ends came to 10 bases. The germline V gene encodes CDR1 SGDLS and CDR2 YYNGEE. The CDR3 is CASSVGRAFEQFF. The CDR3 nucleotides read TGTGCCAGCAGCGTAGGCAGGGCGTTTGAGCAGTTCTTC.

CDR3 nucleotides: TGTGCCAGCAGTCAACCGGGACAGGGTTACAATGAGCAGTTCTTC. Its translation is CASSQPGQGYNEQFF. This chain links TRBV7-2 with TRBJ2-1, with 9 nucleotides matching TRBD1. In germline, CDR1 is SGHTA, CDR2 FQGNSA. The CDR3 is 15 amino acids. V lost 6 bases, J lost 4 bases, and 7 bases stayed unmatched. Looking up the rest from reference TRBV7-2 and TRBJ2-1 gives the full variable domain: GAGVSQSPSNKVTEKGKDVELRCDPISGHTALYWYRQSLGQGLEFLIYFQGNSAPDKSGLPSDRFSAERTGGSVSTLTIQRTQQEDSAVYLCASSQPGQGYNEQFFGPGTRLTVL.

The chain is built from TRBV19 and TRBJ1-1; no reliable D call. Germline loops: CDR1 LNHDA, CDR2 SQIVND (reference sequence). The V gene lost 5 bases and the J gene lost 0 bases, with 10 bases spanning the gap. The CDR3 runs 14 residues. The CDR3 region is CASSASQLNTEAFF. DNA of the CDR3: TGTGCCAGTAGTGCCTCACAGTTGAACACTGAAGCTTTCTTT. Using reference TRBV19 and TRBJ1-1 for the parts outside the CDR3, the full variable domain is DGGITQSPKYLFRKEGQNVTLSCEQNLNHDAMYWYRQDPGQGLRLIYYSQIVNDFQKGDIAEGYSVSREKKESFPLTVTSAQKNPTAFYLCASSASQLNTEAFFGQGTRLTVV.

The chain couples TRBV11-1 to TRBJ2-1; no reliable D call. With 1 base removed from V and 3 bases from J, the gap between germline ends came to 7 bases. Germline assignment: CDR1 SGHAT and CDR2 FQDESV (reference sequence). The CDR3 is 14 amino acids. The DNA of the CDR3 is TGTGCCAGCAGCTTAGGACTCGACTACAATGAGCAGTTCTTC. This gives the protein CASSLGLDYNEQFF.

The chain is built from TRBV27 and TRBJ2-7; 8 nucleotides match TRBD2. The CDR3 sequence is 13 residues long. V shed 6 bases and J 7 bases; nucleotides not matched to a gene: 8. The germline gives CDR1 MNHEY, CDR2 SMNVEV (reference sequence). CDR3 in DNA: TGTGCCAGCAGCCCTGCGGGAGGCCATGAGCAGTACTTC. It codes for CASSPAGGHEQYF.

In its sample, this clone was seen once. The CDR3 loop is CASSMGGSADTQYF. The CDR3, as DNA: TGTGCCAGCAGCATGGGGGGGAGCGCAGATACGCAGTATTTT. The chain links TRBV7-2 to TRBJ2-3, with 7 bases matching TRBD2. V was clipped by 5 bases and J by 4 bases; unmatched bases: 6. From germline, CDR1 is SGHTA and CDR2 FQGNSA. The CDR3 is 14 amino acids.

The gene calls are TRBV14 and TRBJ2-3, with 8 bases aligning to TRBD2. Germline values: CDR1 SGHDN, CDR2 FVKESK. V shed 1 base, J shed 1 base, and the junction held 10 bases outside the gene matches. This CDR3 is built from 18 residues. CDR3 DNA sequence: TGTGCCAGCAGCCAAGGGAGAATAGCGGGGCTAGGCACAGATACGCAGTATTTT. Protein sequence: CASSQGRIAGLGTDTQYF.

The gene calls are TRBV9 and TRBJ1-5; a possible D gene is TRBD1 (5 bases). Deletions cut 6 bases from V and 0 bases from J, with 10 bases between. Germline V CDR1 and CDR2: SGDLS, YYNGEE. This CDR3 is built from 14 residues. CDR3 coding DNA: TGTGCCAGCACCAGGGTCAATAGCAATCAGCCCCAGCATTTT. It is translated as CASTRVNSNQPQHF.

The CDR3 DNA is TGTGCCAGTAGTATTTCCCCGACAGATCCCGGGGAGCTGTTTTTT. The encoded protein is CASSISPTDPGELFF. The chain uses TRBV19 and TRBJ2-2; weak D call: TRBD1 (5 bases). Germline CDR1 reads LNHDA; CDR2 reads SQIVND (reference sequence). The CDR3 runs 15 residues. V gave up 3 bases and J gave up 6 bases, with 14 bases separating them.